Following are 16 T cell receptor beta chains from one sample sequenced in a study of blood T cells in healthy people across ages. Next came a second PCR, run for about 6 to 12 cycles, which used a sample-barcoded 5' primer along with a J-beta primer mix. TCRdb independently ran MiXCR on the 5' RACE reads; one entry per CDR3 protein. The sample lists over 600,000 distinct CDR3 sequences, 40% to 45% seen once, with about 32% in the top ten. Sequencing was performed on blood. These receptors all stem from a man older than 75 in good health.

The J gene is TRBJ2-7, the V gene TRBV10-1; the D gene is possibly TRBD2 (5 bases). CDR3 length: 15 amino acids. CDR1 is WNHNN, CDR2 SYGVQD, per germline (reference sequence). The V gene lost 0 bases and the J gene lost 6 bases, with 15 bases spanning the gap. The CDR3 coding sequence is TGCGCCAGCAGTGAGTCCGGGGTCCTAAGTTCCGAGCAGTACTTC. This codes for CASSESGVLSSEQYF.

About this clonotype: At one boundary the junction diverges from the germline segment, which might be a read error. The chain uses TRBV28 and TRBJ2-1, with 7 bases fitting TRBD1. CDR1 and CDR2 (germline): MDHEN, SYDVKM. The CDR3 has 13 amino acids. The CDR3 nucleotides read TGTGTCAGCTCCGGGACAGAGTACAATGAGCAGTTCTTC. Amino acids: CVSSGTEYNEQFF.

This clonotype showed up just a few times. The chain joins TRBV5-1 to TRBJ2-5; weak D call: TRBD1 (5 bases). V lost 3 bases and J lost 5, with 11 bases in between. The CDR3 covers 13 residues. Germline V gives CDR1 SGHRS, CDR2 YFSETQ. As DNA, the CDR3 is TGCGCCAGCAGCTCCAGGGCGATGGAGACCCAGTACTTC. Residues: CASSSRAMETQYF.

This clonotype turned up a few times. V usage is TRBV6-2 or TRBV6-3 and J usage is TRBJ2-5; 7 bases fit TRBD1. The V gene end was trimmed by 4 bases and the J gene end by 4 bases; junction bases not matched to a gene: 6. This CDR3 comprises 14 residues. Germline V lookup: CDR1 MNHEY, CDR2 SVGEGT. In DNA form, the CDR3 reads TGTGCCAGCAGTTTCACAGGGGTATCAGAGACCCAGTACTTC. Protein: CASSFTGVSETQYF.

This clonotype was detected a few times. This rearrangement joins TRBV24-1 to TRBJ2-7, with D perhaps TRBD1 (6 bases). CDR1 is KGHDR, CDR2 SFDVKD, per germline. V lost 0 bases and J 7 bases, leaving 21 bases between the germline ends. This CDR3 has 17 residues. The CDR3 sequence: CATSDLQGAPQGNEQYF. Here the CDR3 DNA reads TGTGCCACCAGTGATTTGCAAGGGGCACCTCAGGGGAATGAGCAGTACTTC.

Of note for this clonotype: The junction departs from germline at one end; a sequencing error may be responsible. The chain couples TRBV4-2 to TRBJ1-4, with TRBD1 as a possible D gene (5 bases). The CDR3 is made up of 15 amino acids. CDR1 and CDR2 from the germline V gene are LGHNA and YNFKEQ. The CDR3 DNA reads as TGTGCCATCAGCCTTGGACACACAACTAATGAAAAACTGTTTTTT. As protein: CAISLGHTTNEKLFF.

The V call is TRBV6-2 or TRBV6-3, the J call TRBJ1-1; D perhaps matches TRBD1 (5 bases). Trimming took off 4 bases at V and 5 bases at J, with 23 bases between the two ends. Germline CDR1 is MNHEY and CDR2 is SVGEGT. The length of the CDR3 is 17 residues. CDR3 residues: CASSSTSQGNPWTEAFF. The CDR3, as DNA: TGTGCCAGCAGTTCCACGTCTCAGGGAAACCCATGGACTGAAGCTTTCTTT.

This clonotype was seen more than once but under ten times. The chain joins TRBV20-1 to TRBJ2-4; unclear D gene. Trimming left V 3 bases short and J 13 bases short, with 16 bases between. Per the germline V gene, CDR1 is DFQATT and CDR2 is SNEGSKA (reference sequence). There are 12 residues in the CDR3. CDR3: CSASPSRRVQYF. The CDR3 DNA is TGCAGTGCTAGCCCCTCCCGGAGAGTGCAGTACTTC.

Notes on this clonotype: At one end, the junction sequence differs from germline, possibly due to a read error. DNA for the CDR3: TGTGCCAACAGTTTGGGCACAGTTAACACTGAAGCTTTCTTT. Translated: CANSLGTVNTEAFF. The J gene is TRBJ1-1, the V gene TRBV28; D is unresolved. The CDR3 sequence is 14 residues long. Looked up from germline, CDR1 is MDHEN and CDR2 is SYDVKM. The whole variable domain, remainder taken from reference TRBV28 and TRBJ1-1, is DVKVTQSSRYLVKRTGEKVFLECVQDMDHENMFWYRQDPGLGLRLIYFSYDVKMKEKGDIPEGYSVSREKKERFSLILESASTNQTSMYLCANSLGTVNTEAFFGQGTRLTVV.

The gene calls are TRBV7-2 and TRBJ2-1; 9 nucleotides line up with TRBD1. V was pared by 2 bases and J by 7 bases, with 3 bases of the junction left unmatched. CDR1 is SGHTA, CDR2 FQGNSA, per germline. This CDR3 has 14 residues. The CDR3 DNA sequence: TGTGCCAGCAGCTTACGACAGGGGGTGAATGAGCAGTTCTTC. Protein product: CASSLRQGVNEQFF.

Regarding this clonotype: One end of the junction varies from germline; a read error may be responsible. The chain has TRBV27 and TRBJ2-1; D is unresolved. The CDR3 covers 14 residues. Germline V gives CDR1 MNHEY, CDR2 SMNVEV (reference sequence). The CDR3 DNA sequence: TGTGCCAGCAGTGTAAGATGGGTCTACAATGGGCAGTTCTTC. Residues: CASSVRWVYNGQFF.

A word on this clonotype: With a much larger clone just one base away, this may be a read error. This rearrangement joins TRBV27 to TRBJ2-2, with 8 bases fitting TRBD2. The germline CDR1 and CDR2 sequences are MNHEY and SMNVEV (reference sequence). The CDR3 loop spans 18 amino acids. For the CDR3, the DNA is TGTGCCAGCAGTTCTCCCTACGGGAGGGTTGGGAACACCGGGGAGCGGTTTTTT. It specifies CASSSPYGRVGNTGERFF.

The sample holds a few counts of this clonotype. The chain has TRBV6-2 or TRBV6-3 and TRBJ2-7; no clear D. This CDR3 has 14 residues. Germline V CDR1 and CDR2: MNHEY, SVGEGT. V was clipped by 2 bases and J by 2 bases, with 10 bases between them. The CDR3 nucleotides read TGTGCCAGCAGTTACCGTAGTTTTCCCTACGAGCAGTACTTC. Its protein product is CASSYRSFPYEQYF.

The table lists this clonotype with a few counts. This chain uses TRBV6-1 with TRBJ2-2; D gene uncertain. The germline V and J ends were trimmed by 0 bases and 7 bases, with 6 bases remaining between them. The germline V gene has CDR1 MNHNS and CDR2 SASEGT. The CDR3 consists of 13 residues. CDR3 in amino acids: CASSEARVGELFF. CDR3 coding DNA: TGTGCCAGCAGTGAAGCGCGTGTCGGGGAGCTGTTTTTT.

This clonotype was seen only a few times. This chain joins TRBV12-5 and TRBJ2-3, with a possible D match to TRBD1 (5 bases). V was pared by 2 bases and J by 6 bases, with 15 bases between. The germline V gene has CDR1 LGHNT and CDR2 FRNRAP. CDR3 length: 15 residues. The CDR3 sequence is CASGLIQAPGDTQYF. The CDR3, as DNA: TGTGCTAGTGGTTTGATCCAGGCCCCAGGGGATACGCAGTATTTT. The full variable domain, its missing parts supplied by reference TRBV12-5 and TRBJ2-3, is DARVTQTPRHKVTEMGQEVTMRCQPILGHNTVFWYRQTMMQGLELLAYFRNRAPLDDSGMPKDRFSAEMPDATLATLKIQPSEPRDSAVYFCASGLIQAPGDTQYFGPGTRLTVL.

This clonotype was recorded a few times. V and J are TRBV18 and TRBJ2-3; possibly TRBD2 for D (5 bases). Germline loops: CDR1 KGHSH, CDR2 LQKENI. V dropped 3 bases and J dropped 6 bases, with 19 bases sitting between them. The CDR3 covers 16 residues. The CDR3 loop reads CASSPFSVVGVDTQYF. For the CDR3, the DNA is TGTGCCAGCTCACCGTTCTCGGTGGTGGGAGTGGATACGCAGTATTTT.